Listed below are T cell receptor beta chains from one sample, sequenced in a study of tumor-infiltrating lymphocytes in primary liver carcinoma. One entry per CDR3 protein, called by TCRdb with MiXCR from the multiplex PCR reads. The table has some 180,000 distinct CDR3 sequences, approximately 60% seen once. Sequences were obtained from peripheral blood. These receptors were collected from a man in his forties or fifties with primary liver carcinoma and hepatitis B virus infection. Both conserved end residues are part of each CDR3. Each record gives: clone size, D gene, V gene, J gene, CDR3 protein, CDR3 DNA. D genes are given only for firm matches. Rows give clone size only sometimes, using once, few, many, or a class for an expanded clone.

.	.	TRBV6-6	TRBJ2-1	CASSPGPPREQFF	TGTGCCAGCAGTCCAGGACCCCCGAGAGAGCAGTTCTTC
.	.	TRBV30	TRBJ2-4	CAWGQRWWLAKNIQYF	TGTGCCTGGGGCCAGCGGTGGTGGCTGGCCAAAAACATTCAGTACTTC
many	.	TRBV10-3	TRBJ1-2	CAISGSGAQLYGYTF	TGTGCCATCAGTGGATCCGGGGCCCAACTCTATGGCTACACCTTC
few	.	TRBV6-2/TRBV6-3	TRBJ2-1	CASLYRGRGDNDQFF	TGTGCCAGTCTTTACAGAGGACGAGGAGACAATGATCAGTTCTTC
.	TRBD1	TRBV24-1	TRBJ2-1	CATSATGTGHNEQFF	TGTGCCACCAGTGCTACCGGGACAGGGCACAATGAGCAGTTCTTC
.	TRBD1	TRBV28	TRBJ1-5	CASGTGRGQPQHF	TGTGCCAGCGGGACAGGCCGGGGTCAGCCCCAGCATTTT
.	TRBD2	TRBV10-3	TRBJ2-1	CAIRGSGRADEQFF	TGTGCCATCAGGGGTAGCGGGAGGGCAGATGAGCAGTTCTTC
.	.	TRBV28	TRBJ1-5	CASSPDRGSNQPQHF	TGTGCCAGCAGCCCCGACAGAGGAAGCAATCAGCCCCAGCATTTT
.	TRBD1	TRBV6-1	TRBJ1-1	CASSDGLGTALKTEAFF	TGTGCCAGCAGTGATGGTCTAGGGACAGCTCTGAAAACTGAAGCTTTCTTT
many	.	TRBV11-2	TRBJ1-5	CASSLSQYNQPQHF	TGTGCCAGCAGCTTATCACAGTACAATCAGCCCCAGCATTTT
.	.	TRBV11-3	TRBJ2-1	CASSVRGSSYNEQFF	TGTGCCAGCAGCGTTAGAGGGAGCTCCTACAATGAGCAGTTCTTC
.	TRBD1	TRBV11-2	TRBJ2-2	CANMGQGDTGELFF	TGTGCCAACATGGGGCAGGGGGATACCGGGGAGCTGTTTTTT
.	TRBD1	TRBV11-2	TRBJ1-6	CASSRLLTGDSPLHF	TGTGCCAGCAGCCGCCTTCTGACAGGGGACTCACCCCTCCACTTT
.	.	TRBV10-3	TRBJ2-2	CAISESLVGPTGELFF	TGTGCCATCAGTGAGTCACTAGTGGGGCCCACCGGGGAGCTATTTTTT
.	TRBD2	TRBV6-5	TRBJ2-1	CASSIAGGAPYNEQFF	TGTGCCAGCAGTATAGCGGGAGGGGCGCCCTACAATGAGCAGTTCTTC
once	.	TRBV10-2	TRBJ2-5	CASSDNRETQYF	TGCGCCAGCAGTGACAACCGAGAGACCCAGTACTTC
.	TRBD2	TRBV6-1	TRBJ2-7	CAIQWTSGSYEQYF	TGTGCCATCCAGTGGACTAGCGGGAGTTACGAGCAGTACTTC
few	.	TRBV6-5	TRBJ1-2	CASSYNPSSNYGYTF	TGTGCCAGCAGTTATAATCCCAGTTCTAACTATGGCTACACCTTC
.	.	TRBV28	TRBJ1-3	CASSIPNGGGGGNTIYF	TGTGCCAGCAGCATCCCCAATGGGGGAGGAGGTGGAAACACCATATATTTT
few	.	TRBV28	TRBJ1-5	CASSLGTGYQPQHF	TGTGCCAGCAGTTTAGGTACAGGATATCAGCCCCAGCATTTT
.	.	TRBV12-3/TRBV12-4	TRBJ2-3	CASSFARGGREDTQYF	TGTGCCAGCAGTTTCGCCCGGGGTGGCCGGGAGGATACGCAGTATTTT
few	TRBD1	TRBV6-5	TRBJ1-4	CASSYSGQGYEKLFF	TGTGCCAGCAGTTACTCGGGACAGGGATACGAAAAACTGTTTTTT
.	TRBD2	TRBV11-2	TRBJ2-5	CTSSLEVRGEDTQYF	TGTACCAGCAGCTTAGAAGTACGGGGGGAAGATACCCAGTACTTC
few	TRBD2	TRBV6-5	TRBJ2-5	CASTLGAGVQETQYF	TGTGCCAGCACCCTTGGGGCGGGAGTTCAAGAGACCCAGTACTTC
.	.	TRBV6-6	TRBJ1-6	CASRPDTLVDSPLHF	TGTGCCAGCAGGCCAGATACTCTGGTGGATTCACCCCTCCACTTT
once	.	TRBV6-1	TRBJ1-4	CASSETGEKLFF	TGTGCCAGCAGTGAGACTGGTGAAAAACTGTTTTTT
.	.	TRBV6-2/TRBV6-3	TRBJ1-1	CASSSLGSSTEAFF	TGTGCCAGCAGTTCCTTGGGCAGTTCCACTGAAGCTTTCTTT
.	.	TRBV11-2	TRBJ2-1	CANSLNSALNQPRYDEQFF	TGTGCCAACAGCTTAAATAGCGCCCTTAATCAACCACGATACGATGAGCAGTTCTTC
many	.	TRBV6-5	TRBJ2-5	CASSYQRGQETQYF	TGTGCCAGCAGTTACCAAAGGGGCCAAGAGACCCAGTACTTC
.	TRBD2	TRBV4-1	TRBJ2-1	CASSQVRGTSGINEQFF	TGCGCCAGCAGCCAAGTCCGGGGAACTAGCGGGATTAATGAGCAGTTCTTC
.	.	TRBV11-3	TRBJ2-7	CASSPGGSHYGQYF	TGTGCCAGCAGCCCCGGAGGGAGTCACTACGGGCAGTACTTC
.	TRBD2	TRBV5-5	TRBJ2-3	CASSRLAGGPADTQYF	TGTGCCAGCAGCCGACTAGCGGGAGGGCCTGCAGATACGCAGTATTTT
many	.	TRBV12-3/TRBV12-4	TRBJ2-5	CASSLAETQYF	TGTGCCAGCAGTTTAGCGGAGACCCAGTACTTC
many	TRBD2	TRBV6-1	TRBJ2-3	CASSSLAGGADTQYF	TGTGCCAGCAGTTCCTTAGCGGGAGGGGCAGATACGCAGTATTTT
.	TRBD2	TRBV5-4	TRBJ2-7	CASSREGLAAYEQYF	TGTGCCAGCAGCAGGGAAGGACTAGCGGCCTACGAGCAGTACTTC
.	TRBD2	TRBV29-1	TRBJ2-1	CSGGAGEANEQFF	TGCAGCGGGGGAGCGGGAGAGGCCAATGAGCAGTTCTTC
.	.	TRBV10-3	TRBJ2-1	CAISESTGVNEQFF	TGTGCCATCAGTGAGTCGACGGGAGTCAATGAGCAGTTCTTC
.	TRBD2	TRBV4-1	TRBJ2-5	CASSQGPTSGETQYF	TGCGCCAGCAGCCAAGGCCCGACTAGCGGTGAGACCCAGTACTTC
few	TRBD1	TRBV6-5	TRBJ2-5	CASRKIGQGLETQYF	TGTGCCAGCAGAAAAATCGGACAGGGGTTAGAGACCCAGTACTTC
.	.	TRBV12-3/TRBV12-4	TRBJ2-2	CASRQVNTWELLF	TGTGCCAGCCGACAGGTGAACACCTGGGAGCTGCTTTTT
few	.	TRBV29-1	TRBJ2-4	CSVETIENIQYF	TGCAGCGTTGAAACTATCGAAAACATTCAGTACTTC
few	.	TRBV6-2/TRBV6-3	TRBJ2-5	CASSRGTLQETQYF	TGTGCCAGCAGCCGCGGGACTCTCCAAGAGACCCAGTACTTC
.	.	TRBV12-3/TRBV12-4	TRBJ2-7	CASSLSLGSTYF	TGTGCCAGCAGTTTAAGCCTCGGGAGTACGTACTTC
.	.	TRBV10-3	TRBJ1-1	CAVSDLLLGNTEAFF	TGTGCCGTCAGTGACCTCCTGTTGGGCAACACTGAAGCTTTCTTT
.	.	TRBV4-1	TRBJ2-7	CASGQQDGLPYEQYF	TGCGCCAGCGGCCAACAGGACGGACTCCCCTACGAGCAGTACTTC
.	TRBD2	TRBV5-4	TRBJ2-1	CASSFWTSDYNEQFF	TGTGCCAGCAGCTTCTGGACTAGCGACTACAATGAGCAGTTCTTC
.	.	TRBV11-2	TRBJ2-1	CASNTHGVLGDNEQFF	TGTGCCAGCAACACACACGGGGTGCTAGGTGACAATGAGCAGTTCTTC
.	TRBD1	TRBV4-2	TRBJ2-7	CASSQSGQGADSYKQYF	TGTGCCAGCAGCCAGTCTGGACAGGGGGCTGACTCCTACAAGCAGTACTTC